This is a list of T cell receptor beta chains from one sample in a study of T cell responses to AZD1222 COVID-19 vaccine. TCRdb keeps only in-frame clones here, not all; method: immunoSEQ multiplex PCR. The top ten clones hold roughly 1.5% of a sample with about 120,000 clones, 92% of them seen once. The sequenced sample was peripheral blood, obtained 28 days after the second AZD1222 dose. The receptors stem from an adult who received the AZD1222 COVID-19 vaccine. The conserved cysteine and the conserved F or W are not part of the CDR3 here.

CDR3: ASSGQVGSPLH
J: TRBJ1-6
V: TRBV4-2

CDR3: ASSQDRQGVLEQY
J: TRBJ2-7
V: TRBV4-2

CDR3: ASSERLAGGPTDTQY
J: TRBJ2-3
V: TRBV5-4

CDR3: ASSFQIPYEQY
J: TRBJ2-7
V: TRBV27

CDR3: ASSFGTGAFYEQY
J: TRBJ2-7
V: TRBV27

CDR3: ASSFGGREQPQH
J: TRBJ1-5
V: TRBV13

CDR3: ATDGDRKKETQY
J: TRBJ2-5
V: TRBV6-5

CDR3: ATKDRADGEQY
J: TRBJ2-7
V: TRBV2

CDR3: ASSGTEAGELF
J: TRBJ2-2
V: TRBV28

CDR3: ACRGLNEAF
J: TRBJ1-1
V: TRBV19

CDR3: ASSLGWRGKSYNEQF
J: TRBJ2-1
V: TRBV7-6

CDR3: ASSFSGGLVDYGYT
J: TRBJ1-2
V: TRBV28

CDR3: ATRDWAGGPQH
J: TRBJ1-5
V: TRBV24-1

CDR3: ASSAGTEPYEQY
J: TRBJ2-7
V: TRBV6-5

CDR3: ASSPRTGANTIY
J: TRBJ1-3
V: TRBV7-2

CDR3: ASSLNEEAYNEQF
J: TRBJ2-1
V: TRBV28

CDR3: ASSGQEVNEQF
J: TRBJ2-1
V: TRBV18

CDR3: ASSQLTGSSYEQY
J: TRBJ2-7
V: TRBV7-9

CDR3: ASSLAAGDSGANVLT
J: TRBJ2-6
V: TRBV7-3

CDR3: ASSFAVGRTRTNEKLF
J: TRBJ1-4
V: TRBV7-8

CDR3: ASSLPSGRVKEQF
J: TRBJ2-1
V: TRBV5-4

CDR3: ASSPTLSGNTIY
J: TRBJ1-3
V: TRBV3-1/TRBV3-2

CDR3: ASSYSGDGLFEQF
J: TRBJ2-1
V: TRBV11-2

CDR3: ASSEASSTGYT
J: TRBJ1-2
V: TRBV6-1

CDR3: ASSALKGEGEKLF
J: TRBJ1-4
V: TRBV7-9

CDR3: ASSGPGQGIPYSNQPQH
J: TRBJ1-5
V: TRBV10-2

CDR3: ASSPQGRGYT
J: TRBJ1-2
V: TRBV3-1/TRBV3-2

CDR3: SVGQIYGYT
J: TRBJ1-2
V: TRBV29-1

CDR3: ASSDRGWFSGELF
J: TRBJ2-2
V: TRBV2

CDR3: ASNWGQGEETQY
J: TRBJ2-5
V: TRBV6-5

CDR3: ASSSERYDRNEQF
J: TRBJ2-1
V: TRBV7-9

CDR3: ASSSKTHDGANIQY
J: TRBJ2-4
V: TRBV11-2

CDR3: ASSRTGTGFYGYT
J: TRBJ1-2
V: TRBV11-2

CDR3: ASSARDRGPSSSGNTIY
J: TRBJ1-3
V: TRBV5-1

CDR3: ASSWDLLYEQY
J: TRBJ2-7
V: TRBV5-5

CDR3: ASSLERSRSGNTIY
J: TRBJ1-3
V: TRBV5-1

CDR3: ASTEMVRDQPQH
J: TRBJ1-5
V: TRBV19

CDR3: AWDNTGAFSPLH
J: TRBJ1-6
V: TRBV30

CDR3: ASSPQGADTEAF
J: TRBJ1-1
V: TRBV7-3

CDR3: ASSSRFTEAF
J: TRBJ1-1
V: TRBV2

CDR3: ASSSSSYNEQF
J: TRBJ2-1
V: TRBV9

CDR3: ASSPMNVGTDLNNEQF
J: TRBJ2-1
V: TRBV28

CDR3: ASSSLAGVEQY
J: TRBJ2-7
V: TRBV6-5